These 5 T cell receptor beta chains were all obtained from the same sample, sequenced in a study of cytomegalovirus exposure and HLA in healthy donors. The PCR made use of 60 Vbeta and 13 Jbeta primers. Clones were sequenced by immunoSEQ multiplex PCR, and TCRdb holds only the in-frame ones, with some missing. In all, the sample yields approximately 110,000 clones. Sequencing was done on a sample of PBMCs. All receptors come from a man in his forties or fifties in good health and CMV-seronegative.

The V and J genes are TRBV6-5 and TRBJ2-1; 12 bases are a match to TRBD1. With V trimmed by 2 bases and J by 11 bases, 4 bases remained unmatched. CDR3 length: 14 amino acids. Looked up from germline, CDR1 is MNHEY and CDR2 is SVGAGI. For the CDR3, the DNA is TGTGCCAGCAGTTACGGGACAGGGGGCTACAAGCAGTTCTTC. Protein: CASSYGTGGYKQFF.

V is TRBV19 and J is TRBJ2-7, with D possibly matching TRBD2 (6 bases). This CDR3 region has 15 residues. The germline CDR1 and CDR2 sequences are LNHDA and SQIVND (reference sequence). Deletions cut 5 bases from V and 3 bases from J, with 17 bases between. CDR3 protein: CASSLRLVGGYEQYF. The CDR3 DNA is TGTGCCAGTAGTCTCCGCCTGGTCGGGGGCTACGAGCAGTACTTC.

The chain is built from TRBV21-1 and TRBJ2-2; TRBD2 was called by the table and not checked on the DNA. TRBV21-1 is recorded as a pseudogene. The CDR3 extends over 14 amino acids. CDR3 residues: CASSEDCGSGELFF. The CDR3, as DNA: TGTGCCAGCAGCGAGGACTGTGGGTCCGGGGAGCTGTTTTTT.

CDR3 sequence reads: CASSGASGSYEQFF. The CDR3 nucleotides read TGCGCCAGCAGTGGGGCTAGCGGGAGCTATGAGCAGTTCTTC. This chain uses TRBV5-1 with TRBJ2-1, with 10 bases lining up with TRBD2. The V gene end was trimmed by 5 bases and the J gene end by 8 bases; junction bases not matched to a gene: 7. CDR1 and CDR2 (germline): SGHRS, YFSETQ. There are 14 residues in the CDR3.

The DNA for the CDR3 is TGTGCCTGGAGTGTACGAGGCGGGACTGGGGCCAACGTCCTGACTTTC. This sequence encodes CAWSVRGGTGANVLTF. The chain joins TRBV30 to TRBJ2-6, with TRBD2 as a possible D gene (6 bases). The V end lost 0 bases, the J end lost 2 bases, and 11 bases lay between the germline ends. Germline values: CDR1 GTSNPN, CDR2 SVGIG (reference sequence). CDR3 size: 16 residues.